These T cell receptor beta chains were read from a single sample in a study of blood T cell repertoires in COVID-19. Clones were sequenced by immunoSEQ multiplex PCR, and TCRdb holds only the in-frame ones, with some missing. This sample has about 230,000 clones, with over 70% found just once. Material for sequencing was peripheral blood. The receptors stem from a man aged 35-49 years with active or convalescent COVID-19. Both conserved end residues are part of each CDR3. A D gene is named only where the DNA matches it firmly. Size is omitted from some rows. Given values are once, few, many or a class for expanded clones.

D gene,V gene,clone size,J gene,CDR3 protein,CDR3 DNA
TRBD2,TRBV10-1,NA,TRBJ2-1,CASGRSGSYNEQFF,TGCGCCAGCGGCCGTAGCGGGAGTTACAATGAGCAGTTCTTC
NA,TRBV24-1,NA,TRBJ2-1,CATSDLSSGPYNEQFF,TGTGCCACCAGTGATTTGAGTAGCGGACCCTACAATGAGCAGTTCTTC
NA,TRBV3-1/TRBV3-2,NA,TRBJ1-1,CASSPRPGNTEAFF,TGTGCCAGCAGCCCACGGCCAGGGAACACTGAAGCTTTCTTT
NA,TRBV14,few,TRBJ1-3,CASSQAGLPYTIYF,TGTGCCAGCAGCCAAGCTGGGCTTCCGTACACCATATATTTT
NA,TRBV30,NA,TRBJ2-5,CALEPGGVETQYF,TGTGCCTTAGAGCCCGGGGGAGTGGAGACCCAGTACTTC
TRBD1,TRBV7-6,NA,TRBJ2-2,CASQNRGKSGELFF,TGTGCCAGCCAGAACAGGGGAAAATCCGGGGAGCTGTTTTTT
TRBD1,TRBV7-2,NA,TRBJ1-5,CASSTGVTNQPQHF,TGTGCCAGCAGTACAGGGGTGACCAATCAGCCCCAGCATTTT
NA,TRBV4-1,NA,TRBJ1-2,CASSQEETTYYGYTF,TGCGCCAGCAGCCAAGAGGAGACTACCTATTATGGCTACACCTTC
NA,TRBV6-7,NA,TRBJ1-3,CASSSTGDHLAPGNTIYF,TGTGCCAGCAGTTCTACTGGGGACCACCTAGCGCCTGGAAACACCATATATTTT
NA,TRBV2,NA,TRBJ2-2,CASSLDIAGELFF,TGTGCCTCCAGCCTGGACATTGCCGGGGAGCTGTTTTTT
NA,TRBV19,NA,TRBJ2-3,CASRMDYREYF,TGTGCCAGTAGGATGGACTACAGAGAATATTTT
TRBD1,TRBV7-9,NA,TRBJ1-2,CASSLAGDRDGYTF,TGTGCCAGCAGCTTAGCGGGGGACAGGGATGGCTACACCTTC
TRBD2,TRBV5-1,NA,TRBJ2-3,CASSFSGGTTDTQYF,TGCGCCAGCAGCTTTAGCGGGGGCACCACAGATACGCAGTATTTT
NA,TRBV30,NA,TRBJ2-3,CAWTGEAASDTQYF,TGTGCCTGGACGGGGGAGGCTGCTTCAGATACGCAGTATTTT
NA,TRBV10-3,NA,TRBJ1-6,CAISESGEEAPLHF,TGTGCCATCAGTGAGTCCGGGGAGGAGGCACCCCTCCACTTT
TRBD1,TRBV28,NA,TRBJ2-7,CASSLRGQLNSYEQYF,TGTGCCAGCAGTTTAAGGGGACAGCTCAATTCCTACGAGCAGTACTTC
NA,TRBV7-2,NA,TRBJ1-1,CASSLLTGFAEAFF,TGTGCCAGCAGCCTCCTAACAGGGTTTGCTGAAGCTTTCTTT